This entry lists 25 T cell receptor beta chains sequenced from one sample in a study of blood T cell repertoires in COVID-19. Libraries were prepared by immunoSEQ multiplex PCR; TCRdb keeps only in-frame clonotypes and omits some of them. The sample consists of fewer than 250,000 clones, 84% of them appearing once. Sequencing used PBMCs or T cells enriched from blood (not recorded which). Source of these receptors: a woman in her thirties or forties who had recovered from COVID-19.

The gene calls are TRBV5-1 and TRBJ2-1, with D tentatively TRBD1 (6 bases). The germline V gene has CDR1 SGHRS and CDR2 YFSETQ. V was trimmed by 0 bases and J by 7 bases, leaving 14 bases between them. This CDR3 spans 15 amino acids. DNA for the CDR3: TGCGCCAGCAGCTTGGGGGGGCCCCGAGTGAATGAGCAGTTCTTC. Translated: CASSLGGPRVNEQFF.

The rearrangement links TRBV7-8 to TRBJ1-1, with D unclear. The CDR3 consists of 12 residues. The germline V gene encodes CDR1 SGHVS and CDR2 FQNEAQ. Between the trimmed V and J ends, which lost 5 bases and 7 bases, there was a span of 11 bases. The CDR3 DNA is TGTGCCAGCAGCCCCTCGCGGGGTGAAGCTTTCTTT. Its protein is CASSPSRGEAFF.

This clone was observed a single time. CDR3 residues: CASSPRISEPVYEQYF. CDR3 sequence (DNA): TGTGCCAGCAGTCCGCGGATCAGCGAACCTGTTTACGAGCAGTACTTC. The chain employs TRBV27 and TRBJ2-7; the D is unclear. CDR1 is MNHEY, CDR2 SMNVEV, per germline (reference sequence). The V end lost 5 bases, the J end lost 4 bases, and 21 bases lay between the germline ends. The CDR3 runs 16 residues.

The CDR3 DNA sequence: TGTGCCAGCAGCCAGGACAGGGAGGGTTCACCCCTCCACTTT. This gives the protein CASSQDREGSPLHF. V and J are TRBV7-8 and TRBJ1-6; 8 bases agree with TRBD1. Trimming took 5 bases from V and 9 from J; bases not matched to a gene: 6. CDR3 length equals 14 residues. Germline V gene data show CDR1 as SGHVS and CDR2 as FQNEAQ.

The J gene is TRBJ1-5, the V gene TRBV24-1; TRBD1 matches 8 bases. Germline loops: CDR1 KGHDR, CDR2 SFDVKD. The CDR3 totals 12 residues. J gave up 4 bases and V 9 bases, and 1 base lay outside the gene matches. DNA for the CDR3: TGTGCCACCCAGGGGGCAAATCAGCCCCAGCATTTT. This translates into CATQGANQPQHF.

This chain uses TRBV28 with TRBJ2-1; 12 nucleotides agree with TRBD2. Looked up from germline, CDR1 is MDHEN and CDR2 is SYDVKM. Trimming removed 5 bases from V and 10 bases from J; junction bases left unmatched: 3. The CDR3 is 13 amino acids. The CDR3 region has the DNA TGTGCCAGCAGTGCTGGGACTAGCGGGGAGCAGTTCTTC. It codes for CASSAGTSGEQFF. The full variable domain, rest sourced from reference TRBV28 and TRBJ2-1, is DVKVTQSSRYLVKRTGEKVFLECVQDMDHENMFWYRQDPGLGLRLIYFSYDVKMKEKGDIPEGYSVSREKKERFSLILESASTNQTSMYLCASSAGTSGEQFFGPGTRLTVL.

Ten or more counts support this clone. J is TRBJ2-3 and V is TRBV12-3 or TRBV12-4; possible D gene TRBD2, 5 bases. The CDR3 is 12 amino acids. Trimming stripped 6 bases from V and 5 bases from J, with 9 bases between. CDR3 sequence: CASSPGGDTQYF. The DNA of the CDR3 is TGTGCCAGCAGCCCTGGAGGAGATACGCAGTATTTT.

This clone showed up many times. The chain employs TRBV6-5 and TRBJ2-5, with 9 bases matching TRBD1. This CDR3 has 12 residues. With 6 bases clipped from V and 7 bases from J, the junction kept 3 bases outside the gene matches. Germline-derived CDR1 and CDR2 are MNHEY and SVGAGI. This CDR3 is CASRQGAGTQYF. The DNA of the CDR3 is TGTGCCAGCAGACAGGGGGCAGGGACCCAGTACTTC.

J is TRBJ1-2 and V is TRBV2, with D possibly TRBD1 on 5 matching bases. Trimming pared 0 bases from V and 8 bases from J, leaving 13 bases between. Germline CDR1 reads SNHLY; CDR2 reads FYNNEI. The CDR3 loop spans 14 amino acids. CDR3 sequence: CASSEAIRGRGYTF. The CDR3 region has the DNA TGTGCCAGCAGTGAAGCGATTCGGGGGAGGGGCTACACCTTC.

The rearrangement uses TRBV3-1 (or the pseudogene TRBV3-2) and TRBJ1-2, with 8 bases lining up with TRBD1. The ends lost 1 base at V and 4 bases at J; junction bases unmatched: 2. CDR1 is LGHDT, CDR2 YNNKEL, per germline (reference sequence). This CDR3 comprises 14 residues. DNA for the CDR3: TGTGCCAGCAGCCAAGCAGGGGGCAGCTATGGCTACACCTTC. It encodes CASSQAGGSYGYTF.

The chain couples TRBV24-1 to TRBJ1-1, with 7 nucleotides matching TRBD1. The germline V gene has CDR1 KGHDR and CDR2 SFDVKD. V dropped 4 bases and J dropped 11; count of bases not matched to a gene: 9. This CDR3 region has 13 residues. Written as DNA, the CDR3 is TGTGCCACCAGTGACCCGACAGGGTGGAATGCTTTCTTT. It translates to CATSDPTGWNAFF.

The J gene is TRBJ1-2, the V gene TRBV4-2; 9 nucleotides line up with TRBD1. Unmatched junction bases numbered 12, after V lost 3 bases and J lost 7 bases. The germline V gene encodes CDR1 LGHNA and CDR2 YNFKEQ. CDR3 length: 16 amino acids. The CDR3 DNA reads as TGTGCCAGCAGCCAGACCACAGGGGGCGGGTATGCTGGCTACACCTTC. Translation gives CASSQTTGGGYAGYTF.

The chain combines TRBV19 with TRBJ1-1; the D is unclear. The CDR3 has 15 residues. Germline CDR1 LNHDA, CDR2 SQIVND (reference sequence). The V end was cut by 7 bases, the J end by 1 base, with 16 bases between. The CDR3 DNA reads as TGTGCCAGTATGGAACTGAGGCTTCCGAACACTGAAGCTTTCTTT. Translated, it gives CASMELRLPNTEAFF.

The rearrangement links TRBV5-1 to TRBJ1-1; TRBD1 matches at 7 bases. CDR1 and CDR2 from the germline V gene are SGHRS and YFSETQ. Trimming removed 4 bases from V and 1 base from J; junction bases left unmatched: 7. The CDR3 spans 15 residues. CDR3 nucleotides: TGCGCCAGCAGCCGCGGCGGGACAGAGAACACTGAAGCTTTCTTT. Encoded protein: CASSRGGTENTEAFF.

V gene TRBV5-1 combines with J gene TRBJ2-1; TRBD2 agrees at 10 bases. Germline CDR1 reads SGHRS; CDR2 reads YFSETQ. The CDR3 runs 15 residues. V lost 7 bases to trimming and J lost 2 bases; unmatched junction nucleotides: 6. CDR3 amino acids: CASGAGTSAYNEQFF. CDR3 nucleotides: TGCGCCAGCGGGGCAGGGACTAGCGCCTACAATGAGCAGTTCTTC.

This chain links TRBV6-2 or TRBV6-3 with TRBJ2-7; 7 nucleotides line up with TRBD1. The CDR3 consists of 13 residues. Germline CDR1 and CDR2: MNHEY and SVGEGT. Trimming removed 0 bases from V and 6 bases from J; junction bases left unmatched: 2. In DNA form, the CDR3 reads TGTGCCAGCAGTTACTCGACAGGGCCCGAGCAGTACGTC. Protein product: CASSYSTGPEQYV.

The chain recombines TRBV7-3 with TRBJ2-7, with 8 bases that match TRBD2. CDR3 length equals 15 residues. Unmatched junction bases numbered 12, after V lost 5 bases and J lost 6 bases. Germline V CDR1 and CDR2: SGHTA, FQGTGA. The CDR3 loop reads CASSPWGSGSLEQYF. In DNA form, the CDR3 reads TGTGCCAGCAGCCCCTGGGGGAGCGGGAGCCTCGAGCAGTACTTC.

The J gene is TRBJ2-2, the V gene TRBV3-1 (or the pseudogene TRBV3-2); 12 positions match TRBD2. Germline V gives CDR1 LGHDT, CDR2 YNNKEL (reference sequence). The CDR3 loop spans 16 amino acids. Trimming removed 4 bases from V and 6 bases from J; junction bases left unmatched: 6. CDR3 in DNA: TGTGCCAGCAGCCGCAACCTAGCGGGAGGGCCCGGGGAGCTGTTTTTT. Its protein is CASSRNLAGGPGELFF.

This chain links TRBV5-1 with TRBJ1-1, with D perhaps TRBD1 (6 bases). The length of the CDR3 is 14 residues. Trimming left V 3 bases short and J 4 bases short, with 13 bases between. The germline CDR1 and CDR2 sequences are SGHRS and YFSETQ. CDR3 DNA: TGCGCCAGCAGCTCGAATGGGGGCCTCACTGAAGCTTTCTTT. Amino acids: CASSSNGGLTEAFF. Filled out from reference TRBV5-1 and TRBJ1-1, the complete variable domain reads KAGVTQTPRYLIKTRGQQVTLSCSPISGHRSVSWYQQTPGQGLQFLFEYFSETQRNKGNFPGRFSGRQFSNSRSEMNVSTLELGDSALYLCASSSNGGLTEAFFGQGTRLTVV.

This chain uses TRBV7-9 with TRBJ2-7; 7 nucleotides match TRBD1. Losses at the gene ends were 6 bases for V and 5 bases for J; bases not matched to a gene: 10. CDR1 and CDR2 (germline): SEHNR, FQNEAQ (reference sequence). The CDR3 sequence is 14 residues long. This CDR3 is CASRSDRVPNEQYF. In nucleotides, the CDR3 is TGTGCCAGCAGGTCCGACAGGGTCCCTAACGAGCAGTACTTC.

This clone was recorded only once. The chain joins TRBV9 to TRBJ2-1; no clear D. V lost 5 bases and J lost 8, with 8 bases in between. Per germline, CDR1 SGDLS and CDR2 YYNGEE. The CDR3 length is 11 residues. In DNA, the CDR3 is TGTGCCAGCAGTTACGAGGATGAGCAGTTCTTC. Residues: CASSYEDEQFF.

The genes are TRBV11-3 and TRBJ2-3; 14 nucleotides agree with TRBD2. The V gene end was trimmed by 5 bases and the J gene end by 4 bases; junction bases not matched to a gene: 5. The CDR3 has 16 amino acids. Germline assignment: CDR1 SGHNT and CDR2 YENEEA. CDR3 region: CASSRGTSGRSDTQYF. CDR3 coding DNA: TGTGCCAGCAGCCGAGGGACTAGCGGGAGATCAGATACGCAGTATTTT.

The rearrangement links TRBV10-3 to TRBJ1-2, with a tentative D call TRBD1 (5 bases). The germline V gene has CDR1 ENHRY and CDR2 SYGVKD. Between the trimmed V and J ends, which lost 9 bases and 1 base, there was a span of 12 bases. The CDR3 length is 13 residues. Here the CDR3 DNA reads TGTGCCATTCGGGGGAGCCTTAACTATGGCTACACCTTC. This encodes CAIRGSLNYGYTF.

The chain couples TRBV19 to TRBJ2-7, with 10 nucleotides matching TRBD1. Losses at the gene ends were 9 bases for V and 2 bases for J; bases not matched to a gene: 7. Germline CDR1 LNHDA, CDR2 SQIVND (reference sequence). This CDR3 region has 14 residues. The CDR3 region is CASSPGQGTYEQYF. The CDR3 DNA reads as TGTGCCAGCTCGCCGGGACAGGGGACCTACGAGCAGTACTTC.

This clone was recorded once. The V call is TRBV5-1, the J call TRBJ2-2; D might be TRBD2 (5 bases). V was clipped by 0 bases and J by 3 bases, with 9 bases between them. The CDR3 sequence is 15 residues long. The V gene's germline CDR1 is SGHRS and CDR2 YFSETQ. The CDR3 protein is CASSLGEGHTGELFF. Here the CDR3 DNA reads TGCGCCAGCAGCTTGGGCGAGGGCCACACCGGGGAGCTGTTTTTT.